A selection of T cell receptor beta chains follows, all from one sample in a study of blood T cell repertoires in COVID-19. The table came from immunoSEQ multiplex PCR; TCRdb's copy has only in-frame clones and leaves some out. This sample has 200,000 to 300,000 clones, with roughly 82% found just once. The sample taken for sequencing was peripheral blood. The receptor source for this set is an elderly woman with COVID-19, enrolled during active disease. Each CDR3 is given without its conserved first and last residue. The order of the fields is J gene, V gene, CDR3 protein.

J gene: TRBJ2-1
V gene: TRBV3-1/TRBV3-2
CDR3 protein: ASSQPEREQF

J gene: TRBJ1-1
V gene: TRBV11-2
CDR3 protein: ASSLDLYTEAF

J gene: TRBJ1-2
V gene: TRBV19
CDR3 protein: ASSIPGTGHGYT

J gene: TRBJ1-1
V gene: TRBV9
CDR3 protein: ASSKGGGEVTEAF

J gene: TRBJ1-1
V gene: TRBV2
CDR3 protein: AGATGMNTEAF

J gene: TRBJ1-2
V gene: TRBV28
CDR3 protein: ASGQSGYT

J gene: TRBJ2-5
V gene: TRBV2
CDR3 protein: ASKGDGGETQY

J gene: TRBJ1-1
V gene: TRBV6-5
CDR3 protein: ASIKGGSNTEAF

J gene: TRBJ2-1
V gene: TRBV18
CDR3 protein: ASSSGTGGFNEQF

J gene: TRBJ1-3
V gene: TRBV5-4
CDR3 protein: ASSFPTGGPGGNTIY

J gene: TRBJ1-2
V gene: TRBV28
CDR3 protein: ASRLPSRGGDSGGYT

J gene: TRBJ1-1
V gene: TRBV6-5
CDR3 protein: ASSYSKSGGRTEAF

J gene: TRBJ1-1
V gene: TRBV6-5
CDR3 protein: ASSYWDRVDTEAF

J gene: TRBJ2-7
V gene: TRBV7-2
CDR3 protein: ASSLTGYEQY

J gene: TRBJ2-1
V gene: TRBV28
CDR3 protein: ASSHQTGGGIYEQF

J gene: TRBJ1-1
V gene: TRBV5-1
CDR3 protein: ASSERSTGLNTEAF

J gene: TRBJ2-2
V gene: TRBV19
CDR3 protein: ASRAGTGAGELF

J gene: TRBJ1-6
V gene: TRBV10-3
CDR3 protein: AISPRGPSDSPLH

J gene: TRBJ1-4
V gene: TRBV2
CDR3 protein: ASSEYDSYATNEKLF

J gene: TRBJ1-5
V gene: TRBV16
CDR3 protein: ASSQSWTGSQPQH

J gene: TRBJ1-1
V gene: TRBV28
CDR3 protein: ASSPGQSNTEAF

J gene: TRBJ1-2
V gene: TRBV3-1/TRBV3-2
CDR3 protein: ASSQSGTGAFHT

J gene: TRBJ1-4
V gene: TRBV5-1
CDR3 protein: ASSSAAGPREKLF

J gene: TRBJ2-1
V gene: TRBV7-8
CDR3 protein: ASSLVSLAVINEQF

J gene: TRBJ2-1
V gene: TRBV5-4
CDR3 protein: ASSQSLAYNEQF

J gene: TRBJ2-1
V gene: TRBV5-1
CDR3 protein: ASSLGGQSYNEQF

J gene: TRBJ1-6
V gene: TRBV21-1
CDR3 protein: ASNIRREGNCGRSSYNSPLH

J gene: TRBJ2-5
V gene: TRBV19
CDR3 protein: ASRPTGARETQY

J gene: TRBJ1-3
V gene: TRBV7-8
CDR3 protein: ASSLGFGVANTIY

J gene: TRBJ2-5
V gene: TRBV7-9
CDR3 protein: ASSVMTEQETQY

J gene: TRBJ1-1
V gene: TRBV18
CDR3 protein: ASSPGADSTTEAF

J gene: TRBJ2-4
V gene: TRBV18
CDR3 protein: ASSPMSLVNIQY

J gene: TRBJ2-7
V gene: TRBV12-3/TRBV12-4
CDR3 protein: ASRSTVSYEQY

J gene: TRBJ2-7
V gene: TRBV5-1
CDR3 protein: ASSPGQGKQY

J gene: TRBJ2-1
V gene: TRBV14
CDR3 protein: ASSPAGGRYEQF

J gene: TRBJ1-4
V gene: TRBV29-1
CDR3 protein: SVAQGVREKLF

J gene: TRBJ2-7
V gene: TRBV16
CDR3 protein: ASSTVNEQY

J gene: TRBJ2-2
V gene: TRBV7-8
CDR3 protein: ASSSRGTGTTGELF

J gene: TRBJ1-1
V gene: TRBV2
CDR3 protein: ASSDLGLANTEAF

J gene: TRBJ2-5
V gene: TRBV2
CDR3 protein: ATGAGGQETQY

J gene: TRBJ2-3
V gene: TRBV11-2
CDR3 protein: ASSLGGDTQY

J gene: TRBJ1-5
V gene: TRBV27
CDR3 protein: ASSTGTIGNQPQH

J gene: TRBJ2-3
V gene: TRBV24-1
CDR3 protein: ATSAPLAGGTDTQY

J gene: TRBJ2-5
V gene: TRBV11-2
CDR3 protein: ASSPVQGVWETQY

J gene: TRBJ2-7
V gene: TRBV2
CDR3 protein: ASSDWPSGSYEQY

J gene: TRBJ1-2
V gene: TRBV9
CDR3 protein: ASSVEGFEQSYGYT

J gene: TRBJ1-1
V gene: TRBV11-3
CDR3 protein: ASSQPSGTGGNTEAF

J gene: TRBJ2-3
V gene: TRBV10-3
CDR3 protein: AISEDRSTDTQY

J gene: TRBJ2-5
V gene: TRBV9
CDR3 protein: ASSVNNKETQY

J gene: TRBJ2-5
V gene: TRBV28
CDR3 protein: ASSLSRRTQY

J gene: TRBJ1-1
V gene: TRBV2
CDR3 protein: ASSSTPGNTEAF

J gene: TRBJ2-1
V gene: TRBV6-5
CDR3 protein: ASSYIRDNEQF

J gene: TRBJ2-1
V gene: TRBV7-6
CDR3 protein: ASSLSISYNEQF

J gene: TRBJ2-2
V gene: TRBV3-1/TRBV3-2
CDR3 protein: ASSLAGALNTGELF